The 8 T cell receptor beta chains in this list originate from one sample, sequenced in a study of T cell responses to AZD1222 COVID-19 vaccine. Measured with immunoSEQ multiplex PCR; TCRdb has only the in-frame clones, and not every one. The table records 120,000 to 150,000 clones, around 93% of them present only once. The material was peripheral blood, obtained on day 0 of AZD1222 vaccination. The receptor set was obtained from an adult in good health.

The chain joins TRBV6-5 to TRBJ1-5; TRBD1 is a possible D gene (5 bases). The CDR3 runs to 12 residues. V was pared by 4 bases and J by 6 bases, with 7 bases between. The germline V gene has CDR1 MNHEY and CDR2 SVGAGI. CDR3 sequence (DNA): TGTGCCAGCAGTTCAGGGACTCAGCCCCAGCATTTT. It is translated as CASSSGTQPQHF.

CDR3 in DNA: TGTGCCAGCAGCTTAGGAAGGGGCAGGGTGGCTTTCTTT. Its translation is CASSLGRGRVAFF. This sequence joins TRBV11-2 and TRBJ1-1, with D perhaps TRBD1 (5 bases). Germline lookup yields CDR1 SGHAT and CDR2 FQNNGV. Between the trimmed V and J ends, which lost 1 base and 11 bases, there was a span of 14 bases. This CDR3 is built from 13 residues.

This chain joins TRBV7-3 and TRBJ2-3, with D perhaps TRBD1 (5 bases). Germline V gives CDR1 SGHTA, CDR2 FQGTGA. This CDR3 spans 15 amino acids. V dropped 2 bases and J dropped 4 bases, with 13 bases sitting between them. The CDR3 DNA reads as TGTGCCAGCAGCTTACGTGGACACACCCCAGATACGCAGTATTTT. It codes for CASSLRGHTPDTQYF.

This rearrangement joins TRBV27 to TRBJ1-1; no clear D gene. The V gene lost 10 bases and the J gene lost 6 bases, with 21 bases spanning the gap. The germline V gene has CDR1 MNHEY and CDR2 SMNVEV (reference sequence). CDR3 size: 14 residues. CDR3 sequence: CAKKTKAPGAEAFF. In DNA form, the CDR3 reads TGTGCCAAGAAAACGAAAGCCCCGGGCGCTGAAGCTTTCTTT.

This rearrangement joins TRBV27 to TRBJ2-1; no reliable D call. Trimming took 8 bases from V and 4 from J, leaving 3 bases between them. Germline CDR1 and CDR2: MNHEY and SMNVEV (reference sequence). The CDR3 extends over 10 amino acids. In DNA form, the CDR3 reads TGTGCCAGCGGATACAATGAGCAGTTCTTC. The encoded protein is CASGYNEQFF.

This chain connects TRBV19 to TRBJ1-6; D gene uncertain. The CDR3 loop spans 13 amino acids. Germline V CDR1 and CDR2: LNHDA, SQIVND (reference sequence). V was pared by 4 bases and J by 9 bases, with 10 bases between. DNA of the CDR3: TGTGCCAGTAGTACATCCGTGGGTTCACCCCTCCACTTT. Its translation: CASSTSVGSPLHF. The full variable domain, completed using reference TRBV19 and TRBJ1-6, is DGGITQSPKYLFRKEGQNVTLSCEQNLNHDAMYWYRQDPGQGLRLIYYSQIVNDFQKGDIAEGYSVSREKKESFPLTVTSAQKNPTAFYLCASSTSVGSPLHFGNGTRLTVT.

This chain links TRBV10-2 with TRBJ2-3, with TRBD2 identical over 10 bases. V gave up 0 bases and J gave up 4 bases; unmatched junction bases: 10. Germline CDR1 is WSHSY and CDR2 is SAAADI. The CDR3 is 18 residues long. The CDR3 sequence is CASSESGSPAGGPDTQYF. The CDR3 DNA follows: TGCGCCAGCAGTGAGTCGGGGAGCCCAGCGGGGGGGCCAGATACGCAGTATTTT.

The chain couples TRBV3-1 (or the pseudogene TRBV3-2) to TRBJ1-1, with D unresolved. V lost 4 bases, J lost 4 bases, and 13 bases lay in between. Looked up from germline, CDR1 is LGHDT and CDR2 is YNNKEL (reference sequence). The CDR3 runs to 14 residues. The CDR3 nucleotides read TGTGCCAGCAGCCCCGGAGCCTGGGGCACTGAAGCTTTCTTT. Its translation: CASSPGAWGTEAFF.